This passage covers 5 T cell receptor beta chains from one sample sequenced in a study of blood T cell repertoires in COVID-19. Sequencing used immunoSEQ multiplex PCR; TCRdb keeps in-frame clones, though not all of them. The sample lists some 200,000 clones; approximately 84% were seen once. The specimen was peripheral blood. The origin of the receptors is a man between 50 and 59 years old who had recovered from COVID-19.

The chain links TRBV6-5 to TRBJ2-2; D is undetermined. This CDR3 is 12 amino acids long. The germline V and J ends were trimmed by 6 bases and 8 bases, with 10 bases remaining between them. Germline CDR1 reads MNHEY; CDR2 reads SVGAGI. The DNA of the CDR3 is TGTGCCAGCAGCGGTTTGGTTGGGGAGCTGTTTTTT. Its translation is CASSGLVGELFF.

CDR3 sequence: CASSLTGTSGSTNEQFF. In DNA form, the CDR3 reads TGCGCCAGCAGCCTCACCGGGACTAGCGGGAGTACCAATGAGCAGTTCTTC. The chain employs TRBV5-1 and TRBJ2-1; TRBD2 matches 14 bases. Germline loops: CDR1 SGHRS, CDR2 YFSETQ. Losses at the gene ends were 4 bases for V and 6 bases for J; bases not matched to a gene: 9. The CDR3 consists of 17 residues.

V usage is TRBV7-7 and J usage is TRBJ2-1, with TRBD2 identical over 16 bases. Germline loops: CDR1 SSHAT, CDR2 FNYEAQ (reference sequence). Germline trimming cut 5 bases from V and 8 bases from J; bases unmatched to any gene: 9. This CDR3 has 17 residues. This CDR3 reads CASSPGTSGRALDEQFF. Written as DNA, the CDR3 is TGTGCCAGCAGCCCTGGGACTAGCGGGAGGGCCCTCGATGAGCAGTTCTTC. Drawing the rest from reference TRBV7-7 and TRBJ2-1, the complete variable domain is GAGVSQSPRYKVTKRGQDVTLRCDPISSHATLYWYQQALGQGPEFLTYFNYEAQPDKSGLPSDRFSAERPEGSISTLTIQRTEQRDSAMYRCASSPGTSGRALDEQFFGPGTRLTVL.

The chain recombines TRBV10-2 with TRBJ1-5; D gene uncertain. Germline V gives CDR1 WSHSY, CDR2 SAAADI. V lost 10 bases and J 2 bases, leaving 24 bases between the germline ends. This CDR3 has 17 residues. CDR3 protein: CATGASRSSFGNQPQHF. The CDR3 coding sequence is TGCGCCACGGGAGCCTCCCGGTCCTCTTTTGGCAATCAGCCCCAGCATTTT.

The CDR3 bases are TGTGCCAGCAGTTTATTACTAGCGGGACATGGGCAGTACTTC. It translates to CASSLLLAGHGQYF. This sequence joins TRBV28 and TRBJ2-7, with TRBD2 identical over 10 bases. Losses at the gene ends were 1 base for V and 9 bases for J; bases not matched to a gene: 6. There are 14 residues in the CDR3. Germline V lookup: CDR1 MDHEN, CDR2 SYDVKM.